The 18 T cell receptor beta chains in this list originate from one sample, sequenced in a study of radiation and T cells in renal cell carcinoma. Method: immunoSEQ multiplex PCR; TCRdb's copy keeps in-frame clones and lacks some. Seen here are about 13,000 clones, roughly a third observed once, and the top ten hold roughly 15%. The treatment was: 15 Gy SBRT to primary tumor, nephrectomy 4 weeks later. Here the sequenced sample was tumor tissue, taken from a patient whose treatment included radiotherapy and nephrectomy. These receptors originate from a man aged 60-69 years with renal cell carcinoma.

This clone is classed as medium-sized (0.01 to 0.1%). V is TRBV6-1 and J is TRBJ2-7, with TRBD1 matching over 8 bases. With V trimmed by 8 bases and J by 3 bases, 9 bases remained unmatched. Germline V gives CDR1 MNHNS, CDR2 SASEGT. This CDR3 comprises 14 residues. The CDR3 sequence: CASVRAGGIYEQYF. In DNA form, the CDR3 reads TGTGCCAGCGTCCGTGCAGGGGGCATCTACGAGCAGTACTTC.

This clone was detected many times. This CDR3 is CASSRQGYYGYTF. DNA of the CDR3: TGTGCCAGCAGTAGACAGGGGTACTATGGCTACACCTTC. V gene TRBV6-5 combines with J gene TRBJ1-2; 8 bases are a match to TRBD1. The CDR3 runs 13 residues. V gave up 5 bases and J gave up 3 bases; unmatched junction bases: 2. Germline V CDR1 and CDR2: MNHEY, SVGAGI.

This clone was seen a handful of times. This chain uses TRBV4-1 with TRBJ2-3; D uncertain. The CDR3 runs to 15 residues. CDR1 and CDR2 from the germline V gene are MGHRA and YSYEKL. The V gene lost 2 bases and the J gene lost 4 bases, with 13 bases spanning the gap. The CDR3 nucleotides are TGCGCCAGCAGCCAAATTGAAGGGTCCTCAGATACGCAGTATTTT. Its protein product is CASSQIEGSSDTQYF.

The chain combines TRBV6-1 with TRBJ1-5, with D possibly matching TRBD1 (6 bases). Trimming left V 4 bases short and J 0 bases short, with 13 bases between. CDR1 is MNHNS and CDR2 is SASEGT in the germline V gene. This CDR3 spans 16 amino acids. CDR3 nucleotides: TGTGCCAGCAGTGGCAAGGGGGGAAATAGCAATCAGCCCCAGCATTTT. Its protein product is CASSGKGGNSNQPQHF.

This chain joins TRBV18 and TRBJ1-1; D call uncertain. Trimming pared 5 bases from V and 6 bases from J, leaving 7 bases between. The CDR3 runs 11 residues. CDR1 KGHSH and CDR2 LQKENI come from the germline V gene. The CDR3 reads CASSAASEAFF. CDR3 bases: TGTGCCAGCTCAGCTGCCTCTGAAGCTTTCTTT.

The chain uses TRBV7-8 and TRBJ2-7; D ambiguous. Trimming took off 5 bases at V and 3 bases at J, with 11 bases between the two ends. In germline, CDR1 is SGHVS, CDR2 FQNEAQ. This CDR3 comprises 13 residues. CDR3 amino acids: CASSDGPDYEQYV. The CDR3 DNA is TGTGCCAGCAGCGACGGACCCGACTACGAGCAGTACGTC.

The chain recombines TRBV6-6 with TRBJ2-1; 10 nucleotides agree with TRBD1. Germline V lookup: CDR1 MNHNY, CDR2 SVGAGI (reference sequence). CDR3 length equals 15 residues. V gave up 0 bases and J gave up 7 bases; unmatched junction bases: 3. In DNA, the CDR3 is TGTGCCAGCAGTTACTCGGAGGACAGGGGGAATGAGCAGTTCTTC. It codes for CASSYSEDRGNEQFF.

In its sample, this clone was seen a few times. The V call is TRBV27, the J call TRBJ1-1; D is perhaps TRBD1 (6 bases). Between the trimmed V and J ends, which lost 2 bases and 1 base, there was a span of 11 bases. Germline CDR1 is MNHEY and CDR2 is SMNVEV (reference sequence). The CDR3 has 15 amino acids. The CDR3 here is CASSLKTGGNTEAFF. In nucleotides, the CDR3 is TGTGCCAGCAGTTTAAAGACAGGTGGGAACACTGAAGCTTTCTTT.

The gene calls are TRBV14 and TRBJ1-1, with D unclear. The CDR3 has 17 amino acids. Germline V CDR1 and CDR2: SGHDN, FVKESK. V lost 3 bases and J 3 bases, leaving 20 bases between the germline ends. CDR3 sequence (DNA): TGTGCCAGCAGCCACGACCTTAGGCGCGGCCCGGACACTGAAGCTTTCTTT. Protein product: CASSHDLRRGPDTEAFF.

Only a few counts were recorded for this clone. The rearrangement uses TRBV5-1 and TRBJ2-5, with 8 bases aligning to TRBD2. The CDR3 totals 15 residues. Germline V lookup: CDR1 SGHRS, CDR2 YFSETQ. V trimming: 0 bases; J trimming: 5 bases; junction bases outside the gene matches: 6. The CDR3 protein is CASSLDGTSIETQYF. Here the CDR3 DNA reads TGCGCCAGCAGCTTGGACGGGACTAGTATTGAGACCCAGTACTTC.

V and J are TRBV9 and TRBJ2-3, with 9 bases aligning to TRBD1. This CDR3 spans 15 amino acids. CDR1 is SGDLS, CDR2 YYNGEE, per germline. After removal of 3 bases from V and 1 base from J, the junction contained 3 bases not matched to a gene. Here the CDR3 reads CASSGGQGRTDTQYF. The DNA for the CDR3 is TGTGCCAGCAGCGGAGGACAGGGGCGCACAGATACGCAGTATTTT.

This clone was recorded a few times. This sequence joins TRBV19 and TRBJ1-3; the D is unclear. From germline, CDR1 is LNHDA and CDR2 SQIVND (reference sequence). Trimming shortened V by 3 bases and J by 1 base, and 7 bases separated the two germline ends. The CDR3 covers 14 residues. The CDR3: CASSIGGSGNTIYF. As DNA, the CDR3 is TGTGCCAGTAGTATCGGCGGTTCTGGAAACACCATATATTTT.

This clone showed up just a few times. This chain connects TRBV2 to TRBJ2-4, with D unclear. Germline V gene sequence: CDR1 SNHLY, CDR2 FYNNEI. The CDR3 sequence is 16 residues long. Trimming stripped 1 base from V and 2 bases from J, with 12 bases between. CDR3 nucleotides: TGTGCCAGCAGTGAAGTCGGCGGCCCCACCAAAAACATTCAGTACTTC. Residues: CASSEVGGPTKNIQYF.

The CDR3 DNA is TGTGCCAGCAGCTTGGAGGGCATTAGGACCACTGAAGCTTTCTTT. Translation gives CASSLEGIRTTEAFF. The chain links TRBV5-4 to TRBJ1-1; D call uncertain. The CDR3 sequence is 15 residues long. Germline loops: CDR1 SGHNT, CDR2 YYREEE (reference sequence). V was pared by 0 bases and J by 4 bases, with 13 bases between. The full variable domain, with the rest looked up from reference TRBV5-4 and TRBJ1-1, is ETGVTQSPTHLIKTRGQQVTLRCSSQSGHNTVSWYQQALGQGPQFIFQYYREEENGRGNFPPRFSGLQFPNYSSELNVNALELDDSALYLCASSLEGIRTTEAFFGQGTRLTVV.

V gene TRBV11-3 combines with J gene TRBJ1-1, with D hard to call. Trimming stripped 7 bases from V and 1 base from J, with 7 bases between. Germline values: CDR1 SGHNT, CDR2 YENEEA. This CDR3 has 12 residues. The CDR3 DNA follows: TGTGCCAGCACTATGAAGAACACTGAAGCTTTCTTT. Translating gives CASTMKNTEAFF.

This clone turned up a few times. The chain couples TRBV19 to TRBJ2-7; TRBD1 is a possible D gene (5 bases). V shed 5 bases and J shed 2 bases, with 13 bases lying between them. This CDR3 is 14 amino acids long. CDR1 and CDR2 (germline): LNHDA, SQIVND (reference sequence). Written as DNA, the CDR3 is TGTGCCAGTAGTCGCGTCCAGGGTCCCTACGAGCAGTACTTC. This gives the protein CASSRVQGPYEQYF.

The chain combines TRBV29-1 with TRBJ1-2; D is unresolved. CDR3 length: 11 amino acids. Trimming stripped 6 bases from V and 4 bases from J, with 9 bases between. Germline V gene data show CDR1 as SQVTM and CDR2 as ANQGSEA. The CDR3 loop is CSVSRGYGYTF. As DNA, the CDR3 is TGCAGCGTATCCCGGGGCTATGGCTACACCTTC. Full variable domain (missing parts from reference TRBV29-1 and TRBJ1-2): SAVISQKPSRDICQRGTSLTIQCQVDSQVTMMFWYRQQPGQSLTLIATANQGSEATYESGFVIDKFPISRPNLTFSTLTVSNMSPEDSSIYLCSVSRGYGYTFGSGTRLTVV.

This rearrangement joins TRBV29-1 to TRBJ1-2; 7 bases are a match to TRBD1. This CDR3 contains 16 residues. Germline V CDR1 and CDR2: SQVTM, ANQGSEA. Losses at the gene ends were 0 bases for V and 6 bases for J; bases not matched to a gene: 13. The CDR3 sequence is CSVEERLAGTGDGYTF. The CDR3 DNA sequence: TGCAGCGTTGAAGAGCGATTAGCCGGAACAGGGGATGGCTACACCTTC.